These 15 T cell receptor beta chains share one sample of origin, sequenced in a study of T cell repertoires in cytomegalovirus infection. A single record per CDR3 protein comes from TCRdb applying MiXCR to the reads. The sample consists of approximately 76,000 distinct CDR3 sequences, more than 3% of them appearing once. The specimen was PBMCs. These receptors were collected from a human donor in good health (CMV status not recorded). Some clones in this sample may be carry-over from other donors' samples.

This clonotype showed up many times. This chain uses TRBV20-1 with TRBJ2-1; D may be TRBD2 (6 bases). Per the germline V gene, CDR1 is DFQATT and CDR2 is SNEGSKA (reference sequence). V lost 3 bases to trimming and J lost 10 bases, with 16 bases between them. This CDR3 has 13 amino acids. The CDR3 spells CSARNSGLPEQFF. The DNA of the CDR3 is TGCAGTGCTAGGAACTCAGGACTACCGGAGCAGTTCTTC.

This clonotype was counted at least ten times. CDR3 DNA: TGTGCCAGCTCACCGATTTTGTCGAGCGGGGCCAGCACAGATACGCAGTATTTT. Protein: CASSPILSSGASTDTQYF. V usage is TRBV18 and J usage is TRBJ2-3; 7 positions agree with TRBD2. V trimming: 3 bases; J trimming: 0 bases; junction bases outside the gene matches: 12. CDR3 length: 18 amino acids. CDR1 and CDR2 (germline): KGHSH, LQKENI.

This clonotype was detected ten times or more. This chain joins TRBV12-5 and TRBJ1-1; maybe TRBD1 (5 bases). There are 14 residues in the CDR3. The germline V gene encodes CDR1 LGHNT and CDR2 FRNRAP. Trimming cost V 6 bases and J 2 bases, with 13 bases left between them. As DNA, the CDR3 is TGTGCTAGTGGCCGAGCCGGGACCAACACTGAAGCTTTCTTT. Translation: CASGRAGTNTEAFF.

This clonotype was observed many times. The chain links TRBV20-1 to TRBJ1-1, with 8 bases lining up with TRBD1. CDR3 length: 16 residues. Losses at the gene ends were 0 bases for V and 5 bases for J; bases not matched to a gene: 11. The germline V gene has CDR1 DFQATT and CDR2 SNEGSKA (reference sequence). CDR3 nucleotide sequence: TGCAGTGCTAGAGATCATTGGCAGGGGGCGAGGACTGAAGCTTTCTTT. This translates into CSARDHWQGARTEAFF.

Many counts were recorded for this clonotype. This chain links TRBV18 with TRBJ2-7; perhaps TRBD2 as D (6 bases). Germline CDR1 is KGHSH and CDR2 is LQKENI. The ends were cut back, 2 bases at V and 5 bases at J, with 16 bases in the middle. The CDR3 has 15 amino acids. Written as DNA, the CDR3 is TGTGCCAGCTCACCAGGTTTTGGAGGGATCGACGAGCAGTACTTC. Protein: CASSPGFGGIDEQYF.

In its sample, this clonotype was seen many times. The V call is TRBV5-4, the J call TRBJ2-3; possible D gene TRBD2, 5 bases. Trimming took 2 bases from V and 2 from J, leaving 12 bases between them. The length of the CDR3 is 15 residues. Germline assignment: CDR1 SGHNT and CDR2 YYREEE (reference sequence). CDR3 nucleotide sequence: TGTGCCAGCAGCTTCGGGATCGTGTACACAGATACGCAGTATTTT. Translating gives CASSFGIVYTDTQYF.

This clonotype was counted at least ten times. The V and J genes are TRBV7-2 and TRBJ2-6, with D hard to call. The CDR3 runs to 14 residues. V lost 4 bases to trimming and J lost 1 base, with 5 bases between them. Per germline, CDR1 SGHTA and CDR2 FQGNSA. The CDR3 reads CASSSVSGANVLTF. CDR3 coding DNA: TGTGCCAGCAGCTCCGTTTCTGGGGCCAACGTCCTGACTTTC.

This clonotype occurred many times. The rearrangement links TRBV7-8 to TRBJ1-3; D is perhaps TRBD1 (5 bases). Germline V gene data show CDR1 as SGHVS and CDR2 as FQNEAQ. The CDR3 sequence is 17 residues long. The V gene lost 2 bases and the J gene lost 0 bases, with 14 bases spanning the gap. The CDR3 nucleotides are TGTGCCAGCAGCTTAATCGGGGCCGCTTACTCTGGAAACACCATATATTTT. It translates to CASSLIGAAYSGNTIYF.

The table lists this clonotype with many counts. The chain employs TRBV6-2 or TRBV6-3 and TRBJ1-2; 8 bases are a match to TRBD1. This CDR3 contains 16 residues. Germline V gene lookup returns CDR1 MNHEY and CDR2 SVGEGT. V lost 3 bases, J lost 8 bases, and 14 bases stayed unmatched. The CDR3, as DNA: TGTGCCAGCAGTTATGGACCCAAAGACAGGGGTAGCGGCTACACCTTC. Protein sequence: CASSYGPKDRGSGYTF.

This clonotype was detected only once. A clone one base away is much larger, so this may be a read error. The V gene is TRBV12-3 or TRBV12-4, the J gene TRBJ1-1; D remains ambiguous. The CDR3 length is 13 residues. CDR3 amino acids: CGSSVKGSGEAFF. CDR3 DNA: TGTGGCAGCAGTGTAAAGGGTAGTGGTGAAGCTTTCTTT.

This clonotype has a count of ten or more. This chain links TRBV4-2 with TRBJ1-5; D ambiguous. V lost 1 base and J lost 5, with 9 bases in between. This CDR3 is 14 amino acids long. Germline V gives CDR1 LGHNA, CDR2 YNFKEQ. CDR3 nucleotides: TGTGCCAGCAGCCAAGCGGGAGGATATCAGCCCCAGCATTTT. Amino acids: CASSQAGGYQPQHF.

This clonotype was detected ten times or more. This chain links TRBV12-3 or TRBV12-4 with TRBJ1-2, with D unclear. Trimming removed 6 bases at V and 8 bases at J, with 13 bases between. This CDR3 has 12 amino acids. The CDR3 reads CASRPDGGGYTF. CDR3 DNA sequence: TGTGCCAGCAGGCCGGACGGAGGGGGCTACACCTTC.

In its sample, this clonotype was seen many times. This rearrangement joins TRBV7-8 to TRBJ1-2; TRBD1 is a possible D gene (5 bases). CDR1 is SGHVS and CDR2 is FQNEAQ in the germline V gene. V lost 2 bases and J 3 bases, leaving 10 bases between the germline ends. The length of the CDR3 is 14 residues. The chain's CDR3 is CASSLSDRYYGYTF. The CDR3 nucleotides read TGTGCCAGCAGCTTAAGCGACAGATACTATGGCTACACCTTC.

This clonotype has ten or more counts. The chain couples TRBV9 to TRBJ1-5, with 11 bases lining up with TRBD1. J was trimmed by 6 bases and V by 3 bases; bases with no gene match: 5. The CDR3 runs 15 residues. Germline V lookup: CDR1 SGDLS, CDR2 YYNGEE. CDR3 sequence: CASSDGQGAGQPQHF. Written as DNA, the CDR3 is TGTGCCAGCAGCGACGGACAGGGGGCGGGTCAGCCCCAGCATTTT.

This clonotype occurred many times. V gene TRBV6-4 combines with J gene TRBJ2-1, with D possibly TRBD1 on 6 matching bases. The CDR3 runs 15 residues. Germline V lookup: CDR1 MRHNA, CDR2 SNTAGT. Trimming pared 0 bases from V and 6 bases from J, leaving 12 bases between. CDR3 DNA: TGTGCCAGCAGTGACTCAAGCACAGGGCCCAATGAGCAGTTCTTC. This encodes CASSDSSTGPNEQFF.